This T cell receptor beta chain was recorded in a study of cytomegalovirus exposure and HLA in healthy donors. Study background: T cells numbering about 200 million yielded fewer than 140 million unique TCR beta sequences in an earlier analysis. Study-wide results and limits: In an earlier analysis, about 90% or about 30%: the productive usage of most TCR beta V segments. TCR beta sequences reportedly predicted most subjects' HLA-A and HLA-B alleles accurately.

Researchers ran the PCR with 60 Vbeta and 13 Jbeta primers. Assay used: immunoSEQ multiplex PCR; TCRdb lists only in-frame clones, some missing. Here the sample spans 60,000 to 80,000 clones, approximately 79% being singletons. This clone appeared once. What it recognizes is unknown. Material for sequencing was PBMCs. The clonotype comes from a woman aged 25 to 39 in good health and CMV-seronegative.

Here the CDR3 reads CASSDREAGANVLTF. CDR3 nucleotides: TGTGCCAGCTCTGACAGGGAAGCTGGGGCCAACGTCCTGACTTTC. The rearrangement joins TRBV2 to TRBJ2-6; the match to TRBD1 covers 7 bases. Unmatched junction bases numbered 6, after V lost 8 bases and J lost 2 bases. The germline V gene has CDR1 SNHLY and CDR2 FYNNEI. This CDR3 is 15 amino acids long.